A single sample gave rise to the 30 T cell receptor beta chains below, sequenced in a study of T cell changes during pregnancy in multiple sclerosis. Libraries were prepared by immunoSEQ multiplex PCR; TCRdb keeps only in-frame clonotypes and omits some of them. The sample records some 130,000 clones, about 96% being singletons. The source material was peripheral blood, sampled after pregnancy. The receptors derive from a female donor with multiple sclerosis, enrolled in a pregnancy study.

The V and J genes are TRBV14 and TRBJ2-5; D possibly corresponds to TRBD2 (6 bases). The CDR3 loop spans 15 amino acids. The V gene lost 1 base and the J gene lost 4 bases, with 13 bases spanning the gap. CDR1 SGHDN and CDR2 FVKESK come from the germline V gene. For the CDR3, the DNA is TGTGCCAGCAGCCAAGTTGCCCTAGCGTTAGAGACCCAGTACTTC. It specifies CASSQVALALETQYF.

The rearrangement links TRBV4-2 to TRBJ2-1; the match to TRBD2 covers 14 bases. J lost 6 bases, V lost 0 bases, and 13 bases had no gene match. Germline V gene lookup returns CDR1 LGHNA and CDR2 YNFKEQ. The CDR3 has 20 residues. The CDR3 spells CASSQESRTSGRSVGNEQFF. For the CDR3, the DNA is TGTGCCAGCAGCCAAGAAAGTAGGACTAGCGGGAGGTCAGTGGGCAATGAGCAGTTCTTC.

The rearrangement uses TRBV28 and TRBJ2-3, with TRBD2 identical over 9 bases. The CDR3 is made up of 15 amino acids. Germline-derived CDR1 and CDR2 are MDHEN and SYDVKM. J lost 6 bases, V lost 5 bases, and 9 bases had no gene match. CDR3 protein: CASSAASGTLDTQYF. In DNA, the CDR3 is TGTGCCAGCAGTGCGGCTAGCGGGACGCTCGATACGCAGTATTTT.

The chain recombines TRBV9 with TRBJ1-1; 8 nucleotides align to TRBD1. The CDR3 extends over 15 amino acids. V lost 0 bases and J lost 6; bases outside the gene matches: 7. CDR1 and CDR2 from the germline V gene are SGDLS and YYNGEE. CDR3 in DNA: TGTGCCAGCAGCGTAGCGGCAGGGGGCTGGGCTGAAGCTTTCTTT. This encodes CASSVAAGGWAEAFF. The complete variable domain, with remaining parts taken from reference TRBV9 and TRBJ1-1, reads DSGVTQTPKHLITATGQRVTLRCSPRSGDLSVYWYQQSLDQGLQFLIQYYNGEERAKGNILERFSAQQFPDLHSELNLSSLELGDSALYFCASSVAAGGWAEAFFGQGTRLTVV.

This chain uses TRBV7-6 with TRBJ2-7, with TRBD2 as a possible D gene (5 bases). Germline-derived CDR1 and CDR2 are SGHVS and FNYEAQ. CDR3 size: 14 residues. V gave up 1 base and J gave up 0 bases, with 7 bases separating them. The CDR3 region is CASSLEAVSYEQYF. For the CDR3, the DNA is TGTGCCAGCAGCTTAGAAGCGGTCTCCTACGAGCAGTACTTC. Together with reference TRBV7-6 and TRBJ2-7, the CDR3 gives the full variable domain: GAGVSQSPRYKVTKRGQDVALRCDPISGHVSLYWYRQALGQGPEFLTYFNYEAQQDKSGLPNDRFSAERPEGSISTLTIQRTEQRDSAMYRCASSLEAVSYEQYFGPGTRLTVT.

V and J are TRBV7-9 and TRBJ2-2; D is uncertain. With 2 bases removed from V and 4 bases from J, the gap between germline ends came to 11 bases. The CDR3 is 15 residues long. CDR1 and CDR2 from the germline V gene are SEHNR and FQNEAQ (reference sequence). CDR3 protein: CASSLYVSSTGELFF. Written as DNA, the CDR3 is TGTGCCAGCAGCTTATATGTATCGAGCACCGGGGAGCTGTTTTTT.

The chain joins TRBV9 to TRBJ2-2; 8 bases line up with TRBD2. Germline V gene sequence: CDR1 SGDLS, CDR2 YYNGEE. V was pared by 7 bases and J by 5 bases, with 10 bases of the junction left unmatched. The length of the CDR3 is 15 residues. The CDR3 DNA sequence: TGTGCCAGCCGACATAGCGGGAAGGGGACCGGGGAGCTGTTTTTT. Residues: CASRHSGKGTGELFF.

V usage is TRBV19 and J usage is TRBJ1-1; D is perhaps TRBD1 (6 bases). This CDR3 spans 16 amino acids. Germline CDR1 reads LNHDA; CDR2 reads SQIVND (reference sequence). Trimming took off 5 bases at V and 1 base at J, with 17 bases between the two ends. The CDR3 bases are TGTGCCAGTAGTTTCGGGGGGCGGGCGAGGAACACTGAAGCTTTCTTT. It encodes CASSFGGRARNTEAFF.

There are a few counts of this clone. V gene TRBV7-9 combines with J gene TRBJ1-4; 7 bases agree with TRBD1. V lost 5 bases and J lost 8; bases outside the gene matches: 8. The CDR3 has 14 amino acids. Germline V gene sequence: CDR1 SEHNR, CDR2 FQNEAQ (reference sequence). The DNA of the CDR3 is TGTGCCAGCAGCCTGGGACAGCTAAAAGAAAAACTGTTTTTT. Amino acid sequence: CASSLGQLKEKLFF.

The chain recombines TRBV11-3 with TRBJ2-1; D may be TRBD2 (5 bases). The CDR3 covers 15 residues. V lost 8 bases and J lost 0, with 14 bases in between. The V gene's germline CDR1 is SGHNT and CDR2 YENEEA. CDR3 DNA: TGTGCCAGCGCTCTGGACGGGAACTCCTACAATGAGCAGTTCTTC. Translating gives CASALDGNSYNEQFF.

This clone appeared a few times. V is TRBV30 and J is TRBJ1-2; unclear D gene. Per the germline V gene, CDR1 is GTSNPN and CDR2 is SVGIG (reference sequence). V dropped 0 bases and J dropped 4 bases, with 12 bases sitting between them. CDR3 length: 14 amino acids. The CDR3 nucleotides are TGTGCCTGGAGTGTATCGGGGTTCGGCTATGGCTACACCTTC. This translates into CAWSVSGFGYGYTF.

The genes are TRBV29-1 and TRBJ2-2, with 10 bases lining up with TRBD2. The CDR3 is 14 residues long. From germline, CDR1 is SQVTM and CDR2 ANQGSEA. The junction had 5 bases not matched to a gene; V was cut back by 6 bases and J by 4 bases. CDR3 nucleotide sequence: TGCAGCGTCAAGCGGGAGGGCCCCACCGGGGAGCTGTTTTTT. It translates to CSVKREGPTGELFF.

This chain uses TRBV9 with TRBJ2-1, with D tentatively TRBD1 (6 bases). CDR1 and CDR2 (germline): SGDLS, YYNGEE. The CDR3 runs 14 residues. The germline V and J ends were trimmed by 4 bases and 12 bases, with 20 bases remaining between them. The CDR3 nucleotides read TGTGCCAGCAGCCTGTCCGGGACACACAACTCGCAGTTCTTC. It encodes CASSLSGTHNSQFF.

This chain uses TRBV12-5 with TRBJ2-3, with D perhaps matching TRBD2 (6 bases). Germline values: CDR1 LGHNT, CDR2 FRNRAP. Trimming removed 11 bases at V and 4 bases at J, with 16 bases between. The CDR3 runs to 13 residues. CDR3 sequence reads: CAELATMADTQYF. CDR3 sequence (DNA): TGTGCTGAACTAGCAACGATGGCAGATACGCAGTATTTT.

The V call is TRBV23-1, the J call TRBJ2-1, with 11 positions matching TRBD2. TRBV23-1 has ORF status, its function being uncertain. Unmatched junction bases numbered 6, after V lost 2 bases and J lost 6 bases. This CDR3 spans 16 amino acids. For the CDR3, the DNA is TGCGCCAGCAGTCAACCGACTAGCGGGAAGGGCAATGAGCAGTTCTTC. It codes for CASSQPTSGKGNEQFF.

This chain connects TRBV16 to TRBJ2-1, with 8 bases fitting TRBD2. V was clipped by 5 bases and J by 0 bases; unmatched bases: 3. The CDR3 consists of 15 residues. Per germline, CDR1 KGHSY and CDR2 FQNENV. In DNA form, the CDR3 reads TGTGCCAGCAGCACCAGCGGGAGCTCCTACAATGAGCAGTTCTTC. This gives the protein CASSTSGSSYNEQFF.

The chain has TRBV27 and TRBJ1-2; maybe TRBD1 (6 bases). Germline-derived CDR1 and CDR2 are MNHEY and SMNVEV (reference sequence). The V end lost 6 bases, the J end lost 4 bases, and 18 bases lay between the germline ends. The CDR3 covers 15 residues. The CDR3 DNA sequence: TGTGCCAGCAGCCGTCCAGGGGATCACCTCTATGGCTACACCTTC. Amino acids: CASSRPGDHLYGYTF.

J is TRBJ2-1 and V is TRBV7-8, with D possibly matching TRBD2 (5 bases). Per germline, CDR1 SGHVS and CDR2 FQNEAQ. The CDR3 is made up of 16 amino acids. V dropped 1 base and J dropped 1 base, with 11 bases sitting between them. The CDR3 sequence: CASSLGLGRSYNEQFF. The DNA of the CDR3 is TGTGCCAGCAGCTTAGGTCTGGGGAGATCCTACAATGAGCAGTTCTTC.

CDR3 in amino acids: CARGTRVAVSDTQYF. The DNA of the CDR3 is TGTGCCCGGGGGACGCGGGTCGCTGTGAGTGATACGCAGTATTTT. V is TRBV2 and J is TRBJ2-3, with TRBD2 as a possible D gene (6 bases). V dropped 11 bases and J dropped 6 bases, with 24 bases sitting between them. The CDR3 has 15 amino acids. The germline CDR1 and CDR2 sequences are SNHLY and FYNNEI.

This chain links TRBV7-9 with TRBJ2-3; no clear D gene. Germline V gene lookup returns CDR1 SEHNR and CDR2 FQNEAQ (reference sequence). The CDR3 totals 15 residues. Trimming cost V 1 base and J 0 bases, with 8 bases left between them. The CDR3 sequence: CASSLERRSTDTQYF. For the CDR3, the DNA is TGTGCCAGCAGCTTAGAGAGGAGAAGCACAGATACGCAGTATTTT.

V gene TRBV19 combines with J gene TRBJ2-1; 7 nucleotides line up with TRBD2. The CDR3 is 13 residues long. CDR1 LNHDA and CDR2 SQIVND come from the germline V gene (reference sequence). The V segment lost 2 bases and the J segment 9 bases; nucleotides outside the gene matches: 4. The CDR3 DNA is TGTGCCAGTAGTATAATCTGGGGGGGTGAGCAGTTCTTC. It yields the protein CASSIIWGGEQFF.

V and J are TRBV28 and TRBJ2-1; TRBD2 matches 8 bases. Germline loops: CDR1 MDHEN, CDR2 SYDVKM. V dropped 7 bases and J dropped 4; count of bases not matched to a gene: 6. The CDR3 spans 14 residues. This CDR3 is CASTLLAGYNEQFF. CDR3 bases: TGTGCCAGCACCCTTCTAGCGGGTTACAATGAGCAGTTCTTC.

The rearrangement uses TRBV11-2 and TRBJ1-3, with D perhaps TRBD1 (5 bases). Germline V gene data show CDR1 as SGHAT and CDR2 as FQNNGV. V dropped 3 bases and J dropped 1 base, with 19 bases sitting between them. CDR3 length equals 18 residues. The CDR3 DNA is TGTGCCAGCAGCTTTACCCTCGCCCAGGCAGGGTCTGGAAACACCATATATTTT. This translates into CASSFTLAQAGSGNTIYF. The whole variable domain, filled in from reference TRBV11-2 and TRBJ1-3, reads EAGVAQSPRYKIIEKRQSVAFWCNPISGHATLYWYQQILGQGPKLLIQFQNNGVVDDSQLPKDRFSAERLKGVDSTLKIQPAKLEDSAVYLCASSFTLAQAGSGNTIYFGEGSWLTVV.

V is TRBV28 and J is TRBJ2-1; 14 bases are a match to TRBD2. J was trimmed by 7 bases and V by 6 bases; bases with no gene match: 11. Looked up from germline, CDR1 is MDHEN and CDR2 is SYDVKM. The CDR3 runs 17 residues. The CDR3 sequence: CASSTIQTSGRDNEQFF. The CDR3, as DNA: TGTGCCAGCAGCACTATCCAGACTAGCGGGAGGGATAATGAGCAGTTCTTC.

The chain uses TRBV7-9 and TRBJ2-7; TRBD2 aligns across 9 bases. Unmatched junction bases numbered 13, after V lost 5 bases and J lost 5 bases. Looked up from germline, CDR1 is SEHNR and CDR2 is FQNEAQ (reference sequence). There are 16 residues in the CDR3. The CDR3 protein is CASSLGRGLAGNEQYF. CDR3 DNA: TGTGCCAGCAGCCTCGGGCGCGGTCTAGCGGGAAACGAGCAGTACTTC.

V usage is TRBV28 and J usage is TRBJ1-2; perhaps TRBD1 as D (6 bases). Trimming removed 4 bases at V and 7 bases at J, with 19 bases between. Germline V lookup: CDR1 MDHEN, CDR2 SYDVKM. There are 15 residues in the CDR3. The CDR3 spells CASSSHPRQDPGYTF. As DNA, the CDR3 is TGTGCCAGCAGTTCCCACCCGCGACAGGACCCTGGCTACACCTTC.

This chain links TRBV4-2 with TRBJ2-2, with 12 bases identical to TRBD2. This CDR3 is 18 amino acids long. The germline V gene encodes CDR1 LGHNA and CDR2 YNFKEQ. The V and J ends lost 0 bases and 1 base, in that order; junction bases with no gene match: 3. CDR3 loop: CASSQELAGGWNTGELFF. The CDR3 region has the DNA TGTGCCAGCAGCCAAGAACTAGCGGGAGGATGGAACACCGGGGAGCTGTTTTTT.

J is TRBJ2-3 and V is TRBV7-2; a possible D gene is TRBD1 (6 bases). The CDR3 spans 16 residues. V was trimmed by 5 bases and J by 4 bases, leaving 19 bases between them. Per germline, CDR1 SGHTA and CDR2 FQGNSA. The CDR3 reads CASSPRTAQDADTQYF. In DNA form, the CDR3 reads TGTGCCAGCAGCCCGCGGACAGCACAAGATGCAGATACGCAGTATTTT.

V gene TRBV23-1 combines with J gene TRBJ2-3; 10 bases are a match to TRBD1. TRBV23-1 counts as an open reading frame of uncertain function. This CDR3 has 17 amino acids. With 2 bases clipped from V and 5 bases from J, the junction kept 10 bases outside the gene matches. CDR3 DNA sequence: TGCGCCAGCAGTCAAGACCCGGGACAGGGGCGTAGAGATACGCAGTATTTT. As protein: CASSQDPGQGRRDTQYF.

This chain connects TRBV9 to TRBJ2-2, with a possible D match to TRBD2 (5 bases). CDR3 size: 15 residues. The germline V gene encodes CDR1 SGDLS and CDR2 YYNGEE. The V gene lost 0 bases and the J gene lost 3 bases, with 9 bases spanning the gap. The CDR3 DNA reads as TGTGCCAGCAGCGTAGGGGAGTACCACACCGGGGAGCTGTTTTTT. Translating it yields CASSVGEYHTGELFF. Together with reference TRBV9 and TRBJ2-2, the CDR3 gives the full variable domain: DSGVTQTPKHLITATGQRVTLRCSPRSGDLSVYWYQQSLDQGLQFLIQYYNGEERAKGNILERFSAQQFPDLHSELNLSSLELGDSALYFCASSVGEYHTGELFFGEGSRLTVL.